This is a list of T cell receptor beta chains from one sample in a study of cytomegalovirus exposure and HLA in healthy donors. The data were produced by immunoSEQ multiplex PCR, yet TCRdb's version contains in-frame clones alone and is incomplete. The sample holds over 100,000 clones, approximately 85% seen once. Input material: PBMCs. These TCRs come from a woman aged 45 to 65 in good health and CMV-seropositive. Each CDR3 is given with its conserved first and last residue. A D gene is named only where the DNA matches it firmly. Not all rows give a size; the values are once, few, many and, for expanded clones, a class.

TRBV7-9	TRBJ1-1	.	.	TGTGCCGGACAAGACCCAGGTTTGACTGAAGCTTTCTTT	CAGQDPGLTEAFF
TRBV5-8	TRBJ1-1	.	.	TGTGCCAGCAGCGCGGAGGAAGCAGGTAACACTGAAGCTTTCTTT	CASSAEEAGNTEAFF
TRBV7-8	TRBJ1-2	.	.	TGTGCCAGCAGCCCTACAGGGCCCTATGGCTACACCTTC	CASSPTGPYGYTF
TRBV7-9	TRBJ2-7	.	TRBD2	TGTGCCAGCAGCCGGGACTATACCTACGAGCAGTACTTC	CASSRDYTYEQYF
TRBV5-3	TRBJ2-3	.	TRBD2	TGTGCCAGAAGCTTGGCCCCCGCGGGGGGGCTGGGAGATACGCAGTATTTT	CARSLAPAGGLGDTQYF
TRBV2	TRBJ1-5	.	.	TGTGCCAGCAGTGCCAGCGGGGGACATCAGCCCCAGCATTTT	CASSASGGHQPQHF
TRBV28	TRBJ2-7	once	TRBD2	TGTGCCAGCAGCATAGCGGGAGGGGACTACGAGCAGTACTTC	CASSIAGGDYEQYF
TRBV5-5	TRBJ2-7	.	TRBD2	TGTGCCAGCAGCTCCATCCCCACTAGCGGGGGTTTGTACGAGCAGTACTTC	CASSSIPTSGGLYEQYF
TRBV7-9	TRBJ2-3	.	.	TGTGCCAGCAGCCGCGGGGATAGCACAGATACGCAGTATTTT	CASSRGDSTDTQYF
TRBV10-3	TRBJ1-1	.	TRBD1	TGTGCCATCAGTGAACAGGGGGCCGCTGAAGCTTTCTTT	CAISEQGAAEAFF
TRBV5-6	TRBJ2-5	once	TRBD1	TGTGCCAGCAGCCACGGGACAGGGGGCGTCCCAGAGACCCAGTACTTC	CASSHGTGGVPETQYF
TRBV7-3	TRBJ2-1	.	.	TGTGCCAGCAGCTTAGGAGTTAGCGCCTACAATGAGCAGTTCTTC	CASSLGVSAYNEQFF
TRBV15	TRBJ2-2	.	.	TGTGCCACCAGCAGAGATCTTGCGACAGCGAACACCGGGGAGCTGTTTTTT	CATSRDLATANTGELFF
TRBV11-1	TRBJ1-1	.	.	TGTGCCAGCAGCTTAATGGGCGCCGTGGCTTTCTTT	CASSLMGAVAFF
TRBV7-3	TRBJ1-2	.	TRBD1	TGTGCCAGCAGCCTGACAGGGGAAATGGTTAACTATGGCTACACCTTC	CASSLTGEMVNYGYTF
TRBV7-2	TRBJ2-2	.	.	TGTGCCAGCAGCCCCCGGGGGGCTACGAACACCGGGGAGCTGTTTTTT	CASSPRGATNTGELFF
TRBV5-1	TRBJ2-1	.	TRBD2	TGCGCCAGCACCCTAAATCCTACTAGCGGGGGGACCTACAATGAGCAGTTCTTC	CASTLNPTSGGTYNEQFF
TRBV27	TRBJ1-2	.	TRBD1	TGTGCCAGCAGATTAGGACAGGCCCACTACACCTTC	CASRLGQAHYTF
TRBV6-6	TRBJ1-6	.	TRBD1	TGTGCCAGCAGCCGCCCGGGACAGGGAAATTCACCCCTCCACTTT	CASSRPGQGNSPLHF
TRBV6-1	TRBJ1-3	.	TRBD1	TGTGCCAGCAGTGAACGGACAGGGGTTGGAAACACCATATATTTT	CASSERTGVGNTIYF
TRBV4-2	TRBJ2-2	once	.	TGTGCCAGCAGCCAAGTGCAGGGCTCGGACGGGGAGCTGTTTTTT	CASSQVQGSDGELFF
TRBV5-1	TRBJ2-3	.	TRBD2	TGCGCCAGCAAACTAGCGGTTATAGATACGCAGTATTTT	CASKLAVIDTQYF
TRBV10-3	TRBJ2-7	.	.	TGTGCCATCAGTGTGAGTCCCTACGAGCAGTACTTC	CAISVSPYEQYF
TRBV10-3	TRBJ2-7	.	.	TGTGCCACCCTGGCTGCCTACGAGCAGTACTTC	CATLAAYEQYF
TRBV9	TRBJ2-1	.	.	TGTGCCAGCAGCATACAGGGTTCGAATTTGAATGAGCAGTTCTTC	CASSIQGSNLNEQFF
TRBV11-2	TRBJ2-7	.	TRBD2	TGTGCCAGCAGCTTAACACTAGCGGGAGCCTACGAGCAGTACTTC	CASSLTLAGAYEQYF
TRBV7-2	TRBJ2-1	.	TRBD1	TGTGCCAGCAGTCTCCCGGGACAGGGTATAGGTAATGAGCAGTTCTTC	CASSLPGQGIGNEQFF
TRBV5-1	TRBJ2-1	.	.	TGCGCCAGCAGCTTTACAGCGGAGTCGGGCTATGAGCAGTTCTTC	CASSFTAESGYEQFF
TRBV2	TRBJ2-7	once	.	TGTGCCAGCGTAACTGCCGCCTACGAGCAGTACTTC	CASVTAAYEQYF
TRBV6-5	TRBJ2-7	.	.	TGTGCCAGCAGTTCTTGGGCCTCCTACGAGCAGTACTTC	CASSSWASYEQYF
TRBV15	TRBJ1-2	few	TRBD1	TGTGCCACCAGCACTGGGACAGTGCCTAACTATGGCTACACCTTC	CATSTGTVPNYGYTF
TRBV29-1	TRBJ1-1	.	TRBD1	TGCAGCGCATCGGACAGGGTCTCTCAAGCTTTCTTT	CSASDRVSQAFF
TRBV2	TRBJ2-7	few	.	TGTGCCAGCAGTGTACCAGCCGGAGGGTCCCGGGGGGAGCAGTACTTC	CASSVPAGGSRGEQYF
TRBV6-6	TRBJ2-7	.	TRBD1	TGTGCCAGCAGTTACTCGGCGGGACAGGATTACTACGAGCAGTACTTC	CASSYSAGQDYYEQYF
TRBV27	TRBJ1-1	few	.	TGTGCCAGCAGTTTAGCGGGGGCGCACACTGAAGCTTTCTTT	CASSLAGAHTEAFF
TRBV7-9	TRBJ2-1	.	TRBD2	TGTTCCAGCAGCCTCCCGGGGGGGGTCAGCTCCTACAATGAGCAGTTCTTC	CSSSLPGGVSSYNEQFF
TRBV27	TRBJ1-6	.	.	TGTGCCAGCAGGCCGATGGGGCATAATTCACCCCTCCACTTT	CASRPMGHNSPLHF
TRBV29-1	TRBJ1-3	.	.	TGCAGCGTTGTGGATACGGGCTCTGGAAACACCATATATTTT	CSVVDTGSGNTIYF
TRBV28	TRBJ2-5	.	TRBD1	TGTGCCAGCAGCACGGCCGGGACAGGGGGAGAGACCCAGTACTTC	CASSTAGTGGETQYF
TRBV28	TRBJ2-7	.	TRBD2	TGTGCCAGCAGTTTATCGGCTAGCGGGAGCTACGAGCAGTACTTC	CASSLSASGSYEQYF
TRBV6-5	TRBJ1-6	.	.	TGTGCCAGCAGTTACTCGAGGCAGAGGAAATCACCCCTCCACTTT	CASSYSRQRKSPLHF
TRBV11-2	TRBJ2-3	.	.	TGTGCCAGCAGCTTTTTAGATATCACAGATACGCAGTATTTT	CASSFLDITDTQYF
TRBV19	TRBJ2-1	.	.	TGTGCCAGTAGTATAGCAGGAACGGGGTACAATGAGCAGTTCTTC	CASSIAGTGYNEQFF
TRBV6-5	TRBJ1-2	few	.	TGTGCCAGCATCGGTGCGGACATGGGGTACTATGGCTACACCTTC	CASIGADMGYYGYTF
TRBV5-1	TRBJ1-2	once	.	TGCGCCAGCAGCTGGAGTTCCATGAGCTATGGCTACACCTTC	CASSWSSMSYGYTF
TRBV2	TRBJ1-3	.	.	TGTGCCAGCAGTGCTCATCTGAGCTCTGGAAACACCATATATTTT	CASSAHLSSGNTIYF
TRBV5-1	TRBJ2-3	.	.	TGCGCCAGCACTCCAGGGACTAGCACAGATACGCAGTATTTT	CASTPGTSTDTQYF
TRBV2	TRBJ1-4	.	.	TGTGCCAGCAGTGAAACAGGGCGGGCATATGAAAAACTGTTTTTT	CASSETGRAYEKLFF
TRBV4-1	TRBJ2-7	.	.	TGCGCCAGCAGCCGAGGAGACAGTACCTCCTACGAGCAGTACTTC	CASSRGDSTSYEQYF
TRBV6-6	TRBJ2-2	.	TRBD1	TGTGCCAGCAGTTACGTACAGGGGGGCACCGGGGAGCTGTTTTTT	CASSYVQGGTGELFF
TRBV6-6	TRBJ1-5	.	.	TGTGCCAGCAGAAGGGGCGAGGGCAATCAGCCCCAGCATTTT	CASRRGEGNQPQHF
TRBV29-1	TRBJ2-5	.	.	TGCAGCGTTGCCTCGGCAGAGGAAACCCAGTACTTC	CSVASAEETQYF
TRBV27	TRBJ2-1	.	TRBD2	TGTGCCAGCAGTCTCGGACTAGCGCCCTACAATGAGCAGTTCTTC	CASSLGLAPYNEQFF
TRBV7-9	TRBJ2-7	.	TRBD2	TGTGCCAGCAGCTATTATAGCGGGAGGGCCGTTTCGTACGAGCAGTACTTC	CASSYYSGRAVSYEQYF
TRBV7-9	TRBJ1-5	.	.	TGTGCCAGCAGCCCCGTGGGGGGCGGGGGTCAGCCCCAGCATTTT	CASSPVGGGGQPQHF
TRBV5-4	TRBJ2-1	.	.	TGTGCCAGCAGCTCTCGCGGGACTTTCTACAATGAGCAGTTCTTC	CASSSRGTFYNEQFF
TRBV28	TRBJ2-7	.	TRBD2	TGTGCCAGCAGTACGTTAGCGGGAGGACTTGACAGATTTTACGAGCAGTACTTC	CASSTLAGGLDRFYEQYF
TRBV2	TRBJ1-2	.	TRBD1	TGTGCCAGCCGGGACAGGGATAGAGGCTACACCTTC	CASRDRDRGYTF